Listed below are T cell receptor beta chains from one sample, sequenced in a study of blood T cell repertoires in COVID-19. Method: immunoSEQ multiplex PCR; TCRdb's copy keeps in-frame clones and lacks some. The sample yields about 320,000 clones, nearly 90% seen once. Input material: PBMCs or T cells enriched from blood (not recorded which). The receptors originated from a young woman who had recovered from COVID-19. The CDR3 runs from the conserved cysteine through the conserved F or W. The D gene is left open where the match is weak. A clone size is listed for some rows: how often the clone was seen (once, few, many), or a class if it is expanded.

TRBD2	.	TRBV10-3	TRBJ2-2	CAISETGTTNTGELFF	TGTGCCATCAGTGAGACCGGGACTACGAACACCGGGGAGCTGTTTTTT
.	.	TRBV5-5	TRBJ1-3	CASSPTGFFTGNTIYF	TGTGCCAGCAGCCCCACAGGTTTTTTTACCGGAAACACCATATATTTT
TRBD1	.	TRBV3-1/TRBV3-2	TRBJ2-1	CASSQGTGEKGNEQFF	TGTGCCAGCAGCCAAGGGACAGGGGAAAAGGGCAATGAGCAGTTCTTC
TRBD1	.	TRBV19	TRBJ1-2	CASSPDRGLDGYTF	TGTGCCAGTAGTCCAGACAGGGGTTTGGATGGCTACACCTTC
.	.	TRBV13	TRBJ1-2	CASSSDPGDGYTF	TGTGCCAGCAGCTCCGACCCCGGGGATGGCTACACCTTC
.	.	TRBV4-1	TRBJ2-5	CASSRRAIQETQYF	TGCGCCAGCAGCCGGCGGGCCATACAAGAGACCCAGTACTTC
TRBD1	.	TRBV7-9	TRBJ1-2	CASSVGTGRQNYGYTF	TGTGCCAGCAGCGTTGGGACAGGCAGACAGAACTATGGCTACACCTTC
TRBD1	.	TRBV4-1	TRBJ1-1	CASRNPGQGRFTEAFF	TGCGCCAGCAGGAACCCGGGACAGGGTAGGTTTACTGAAGCTTTCTTT
.	.	TRBV10-3	TRBJ1-1	CAIRTGMNTEAFF	TGTGCCATCAGAACAGGGATGAACACTGAAGCTTTCTTT
TRBD2	.	TRBV9	TRBJ2-1	CASSVGPAGEQNEQFF	TGTGCCAGCAGCGTAGGGCCAGCGGGGGAGCAAAATGAGCAGTTCTTC
TRBD1	.	TRBV7-9	TRBJ2-6	CASSVRDRGPGANVLTF	TGTGCCAGCAGCGTCCGGGACAGGGGGCCTGGGGCCAACGTCCTGACTTTC
TRBD1	.	TRBV12-3/TRBV12-4	TRBJ1-1	CASSLDRGDEAFF	TGTGCCAGCAGCTTAGACAGGGGGGATGAAGCTTTCTTT
.	.	TRBV12-3/TRBV12-4	TRBJ2-5	CASSSLAQYF	TGTGCCAGCAGCTCCCTAGCCCAGTACTTC
.	.	TRBV7-3	TRBJ1-5	CASSLTHNQPQHF	TGTGCCAGCAGCTTAACCCATAATCAGCCCCAGCATTTT
.	once	TRBV30	TRBJ2-2	CAWKGTLGAGELFF	TGTGCCTGGAAAGGGACTCTAGGGGCCGGGGAGCTGTTTTTT
TRBD1	.	TRBV19	TRBJ1-1	CASSIRQGMNTEAFF	TGTGCCAGTAGTATTCGACAGGGGATGAACACTGAAGCTTTCTTT
TRBD1	few	TRBV27	TRBJ1-6	CASSGQGNSPLHF	TGTGCCAGCAGTGGACAGGGAAATTCACCCCTCCACTTT
.	few	TRBV11-2	TRBJ1-2	CASSLIPGNYGYTF	TGTGCCAGCAGCTTAATACCGGGGAACTATGGCTACACCTTC
TRBD1	.	TRBV5-4	TRBJ1-6	CASSPMTGGSGNSPLHF	TGTGCCAGCAGCCCGATGACAGGGGGCTCTGGGAATTCACCCCTCCACTTT
.	.	TRBV10-2	TRBJ2-2	CASRGEVGTGELFF	TGCGCCAGCAGAGGGGAAGTGGGCACCGGGGAGCTGTTTTTT
.	.	TRBV7-2	TRBJ1-2	CASSETGNYGYTF	TGTGCCAGCAGCGAAACAGGGAACTATGGCTACACCTTC
TRBD1	.	TRBV5-1	TRBJ2-1	CASSYRTGVDNEQFF	TGCGCCAGCAGCTACCGGACAGGGGTGGACAATGAGCAGTTCTTC
.	.	TRBV10-3	TRBJ1-2	CAISESAGEPGGYTF	TGTGCCATCAGTGAGTCGGCAGGGGAGCCGGGTGGCTACACCTTC
TRBD1	few	TRBV30	TRBJ2-1	CARDRDRGSPSSYNEQFF	TGTGCCAGGGACCGGGACAGGGGAAGCCCGAGCTCCTACAATGAGCAGTTCTTC
.	.	TRBV9	TRBJ2-5	CASSKGVGTQETQYF	TGTGCCAGCAGCAAGGGGGTTGGGACCCAAGAGACCCAGTACTTC
.	.	TRBV7-8	TRBJ1-2	CASSLGPEAGYTF	TGTGCCAGCAGCTTAGGTCCTGAGGCTGGCTACACCTTC
.	.	TRBV19	TRBJ2-7	CASSETISYEQYF	TGTGCCAGTAGCGAGACAATCTCCTACGAGCAGTACTTC
TRBD1	once	TRBV18	TRBJ1-2	CASSPRDRENYGYTF	TGTGCCAGCTCACCACGGGACAGAGAGAACTATGGCTACACCTTC
.	.	TRBV7-3	TRBJ2-4	CASSFLRGDIQYF	TGTGCCAGCAGCTTCTTGCGTGGTGACATTCAGTACTTC
.	.	TRBV9	TRBJ2-4	CASSVSQGWDKNIQYF	TGTGCCAGCAGCGTATCCCAGGGTTGGGACAAAAACATTCAGTACTTC
TRBD1	.	TRBV27	TRBJ1-2	CASRFSDREVYGYTF	TGTGCCAGCAGGTTTTCAGACAGGGAGGTCTATGGCTACACCTTC
TRBD1	.	TRBV5-1	TRBJ1-2	CASSLGQGIYYGYTF	TGCGCCAGCAGCTTGGGACAGGGTATTTACTATGGCTACACCTTC
TRBD2	.	TRBV6-6	TRBJ2-7	CASSMGGRYEQYF	TGTGCCAGCAGTATGGGGGGGAGATACGAGCAGTACTTC
.	once	TRBV11-3	TRBJ1-3	CASSPDRTGNTIYF	TGTGCCAGCAGCCCTGACAGGACTGGAAACACCATATATTTT
.	.	TRBV5-1	TRBJ1-6	CASSFLADNSPLHF	TGCGCCAGCAGCTTTTTGGCAGATAATTCACCCCTCCACTTT
TRBD1	.	TRBV2	TRBJ1-4	CASSLLQGADEKLFF	TGTGCCAGCAGCTTGCTACAGGGGGCGGATGAAAAACTGTTTTTT
.	.	TRBV4-3	TRBJ1-1	CASSQSVGTEAFF	TGCGCCAGCAGCCAAAGCGTAGGCACTGAAGCTTTCTTT
.	few	TRBV30	TRBJ1-1	CAWIQGRTEAFF	TGTGCCTGGATACAGGGAAGAACTGAAGCTTTCTTT
TRBD1	.	TRBV23-1	TRBJ2-7	CASSRAGDRQLYEQYF	TGCGCCAGCAGTCGCGCTGGGGACAGACAACTTTACGAGCAGTACTTC
.	.	TRBV19	TRBJ1-1	CASSKLYDRYTEAFF	TGTGCCAGTAGTAAGTTATACGACAGATACACTGAAGCTTTCTTT
TRBD2	.	TRBV5-1	TRBJ2-3	CASSLRAGGQPDTQYF	TGCGCCAGCAGCCTCAGAGCGGGGGGCCAGCCAGATACGCAGTATTTT
.	.	TRBV28	TRBJ1-2	CASNSPGGIGYTF	TGTGCCAGCAATTCACCTGGGGGGATTGGCTACACCTTC
.	.	TRBV10-2	TRBJ1-5	CASSERQWGNQPQHF	TGCGCCAGCAGCGAAAGACAGTGGGGCAATCAGCCCCAGCATTTT
.	.	TRBV4-1	TRBJ1-6	CASSQVLGRVDSPLHF	TGCGCCAGCAGCCAAGTATTGGGCAGGGTTGATTCACCCCTCCACTTT
.	once	TRBV28	TRBJ1-1	CASSQYRAGFSEAFF	TGTGCCAGCAGCCAATACAGGGCCGGTTTCTCTGAAGCTTTCTTT
.	.	TRBV6-4	TRBJ1-1	CASSAERRRSNTEAFF	TGTGCCAGCAGTGCGGAGAGAAGGAGAAGTAACACTGAAGCTTTCTTT
.	.	TRBV5-4	TRBJ2-7	CASSQDSSYEQYF	TGTGCCAGCAGCCAGGACAGCTCCTACGAGCAGTACTTC
.	.	TRBV19	TRBJ1-1	CASLRRGGRTEAFF	TGTGCCAGTCTTCGGAGGGGGGGACGGACTGAAGCTTTCTTT
TRBD1	.	TRBV2	TRBJ1-2	CASTQGRGDGYTF	TGTGCCAGCACCCAGGGCAGGGGGGATGGCTACACCTTC
.	.	TRBV18	TRBJ2-2	CASSPGTPRTGELFF	TGTGCCAGCTCACCCGGGACACCAAGGACCGGGGAGCTGTTTTTT
TRBD1	.	TRBV12-5	TRBJ2-1	CASGLGVTGSYNEQFF	TGTGCTAGTGGTTTGGGGGTGACAGGGAGCTACAATGAGCAGTTCTTC
TRBD1	.	TRBV4-1	TRBJ2-7	CASSQEDRGTNEQYF	TGCGCCAGCAGCCAAGAGGACAGGGGGACCAACGAGCAGTACTTC
TRBD1	.	TRBV5-6	TRBJ1-2	CASSFDRGLSGYTF	TGTGCCAGCAGCTTTGACAGGGGGTTGTCTGGCTACACCTTC